This T cell receptor beta chain was documented in a study of control samples from healthy donors and cancer patients. Using immunoSEQ multiplex PCR, the repertoire was profiled, and TCRdb retains in-frame clones only, with some absent. The table lists approximately 40,000 clones, approximately 90% of them singletons. Germline trimming cut 3 bases from V and 2 bases from J; bases unmatched to any gene: 7. The germline gives CDR1 DFQATT, CDR2 SNEGSKA (reference sequence). The CDR3 has 16 amino acids. This receptor was taken from a woman aged 50 to 60 in good health. V gene TRBV20-1 combines with J gene TRBJ2-2; the match to TRBD1 covers 9 bases. Material: blood. The CDR3 loop reads CSASDPGQGNTGELFF. CDR3 in DNA: TGCAGTGCTAGTGACCCGGGACAGGGCAACACCGGGGAGCTGTTTTTT.